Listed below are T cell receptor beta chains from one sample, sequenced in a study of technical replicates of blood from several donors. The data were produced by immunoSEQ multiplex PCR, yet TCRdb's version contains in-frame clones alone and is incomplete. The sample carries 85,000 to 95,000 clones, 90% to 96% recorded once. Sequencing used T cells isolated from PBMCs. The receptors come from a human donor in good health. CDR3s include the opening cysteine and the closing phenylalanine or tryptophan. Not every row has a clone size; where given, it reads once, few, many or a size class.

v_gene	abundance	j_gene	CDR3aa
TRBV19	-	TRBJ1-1	CASSTPFGVNTEAFF
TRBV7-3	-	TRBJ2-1	CASSLNGGVEQFF
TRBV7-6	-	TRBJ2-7	CASSPELAGANYEQYF
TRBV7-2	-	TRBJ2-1	CASSPGGSGGDEQFF
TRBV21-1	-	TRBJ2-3	CASSIRTTSSTQYF
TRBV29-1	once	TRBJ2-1	CSVEEGLAPAYNEQFF
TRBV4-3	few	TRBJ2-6	CASSQEGTGTGANVLTF
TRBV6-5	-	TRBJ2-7	CASSSRERELTYEQYF
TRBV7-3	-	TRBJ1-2	CASSPPGQSYGYTF
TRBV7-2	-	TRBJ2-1	CASSLAASRGPYNEQFF
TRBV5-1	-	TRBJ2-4	CASSFRGGVDIQYF
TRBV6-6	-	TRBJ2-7	CASIALSSYEQYF
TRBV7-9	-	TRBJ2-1	CASSWGGLNEQFF
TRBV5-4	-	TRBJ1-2	CASSLVDFPYGYTF
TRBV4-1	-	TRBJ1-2	CASSRDRDNYGYTF
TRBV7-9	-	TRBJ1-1	CASSLAAGKITEAFF
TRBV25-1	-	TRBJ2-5	CASSGLAGGETQYF
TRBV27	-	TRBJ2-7	CASSFGGVGRFYYEQYF
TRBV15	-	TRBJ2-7	CATGSGTSSYEQYF
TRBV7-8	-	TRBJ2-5	CASSLVRETQYF
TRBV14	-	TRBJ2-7	CASSLTGGSYEQYF
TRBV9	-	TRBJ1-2	CASSVGIGGSYGYTF
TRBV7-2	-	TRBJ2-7	CASSLRGSYEQYF
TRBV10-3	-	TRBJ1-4	CAISQGAINEKLFF
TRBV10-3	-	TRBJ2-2	CAISEYSGASTGELFF
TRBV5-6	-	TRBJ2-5	CASSFATGTHQETQYF
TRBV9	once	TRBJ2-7	CASSVSASGRESGEQYF
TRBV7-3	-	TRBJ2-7	CASSLTGAFEQYF
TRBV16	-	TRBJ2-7	CASSPYGAYEQYF